A selection of T cell receptor beta chains follows, all from one sample in a study of T cell responses to AZD1222 COVID-19 vaccine. Data came from immunoSEQ multiplex PCR; TCRdb stores just in-frame clones and leaves some out. The data contain roughly 130,000 clones, approximately 88% of them singletons. Sequencing was performed on peripheral blood, taken on day 0 of AZD1222 vaccination. The origin of the receptors is an adult in good health. CDR3s include the opening cysteine and the closing phenylalanine or tryptophan. Each record gives: D gene, clone size, V gene, J gene, CDR3 protein, CDR3 DNA. D genes are given only for firm matches. A row's size may be missing; if present it is once, few, many or a size class.

D gene: TRBD1; clone size: -; V gene: TRBV27; J gene: TRBJ2-5; CDR3 protein: CASSFLRDRVKTQYF; CDR3 DNA: TGTGCCAGCAGTTTCCTTCGGGACAGGGTAAAGACCCAGTACTTC
D gene: -; clone size: -; V gene: TRBV29-1; J gene: TRBJ1-1; CDR3 protein: CSVAATEAFF; CDR3 DNA: TGCAGCGTTGCCGCCACTGAAGCTTTCTTT
D gene: -; clone size: -; V gene: TRBV28; J gene: TRBJ2-5; CDR3 protein: CASSFTGAQYF; CDR3 DNA: TGTGCCAGCAGTTTCACCGGGGCCCAGTACTTC
D gene: TRBD1; clone size: -; V gene: TRBV19; J gene: TRBJ1-6; CDR3 protein: CASSTQGTARSPLHF; CDR3 DNA: TGTGCCAGTAGCACACAGGGGACTGCGCGTTCACCCCTCCACTTT
D gene: -; clone size: -; V gene: TRBV18; J gene: TRBJ2-1; CDR3 protein: CASSPYQSSSTGNEQFF; CDR3 DNA: TGTGCCAGCTCACCGTACCAATCGTCCTCAACGGGGAATGAGCAGTTCTTC
D gene: -; clone size: -; V gene: TRBV19; J gene: TRBJ2-1; CDR3 protein: CASSRARRTDSYNEQFF; CDR3 DNA: TGTGCCAGTAGTCGTGCGAGGAGGACGGACTCCTACAATGAGCAGTTCTTC
D gene: -; clone size: -; V gene: TRBV18; J gene: TRBJ2-6; CDR3 protein: CASSPTALPSPSGANVLTF; CDR3 DNA: TGTGCCAGCTCACCAACAGCCCTACCGTCTCCCTCTGGGGCCAACGTCCTGACTTTC
D gene: -; clone size: -; V gene: TRBV11-2; J gene: TRBJ1-1; CDR3 protein: CASSPTENTEAFF; CDR3 DNA: TGTGCCAGCAGCCCGACTGAAAACACTGAAGCTTTCTTT
D gene: -; clone size: -; V gene: TRBV28; J gene: TRBJ1-5; CDR3 protein: CASSSRVYSNQPQHF; CDR3 DNA: TGTGCCAGCAGTTCACGGGTTTATAGCAATCAGCCCCAGCATTTT
D gene: TRBD1; clone size: -; V gene: TRBV9; J gene: TRBJ1-6; CDR3 protein: CASSVERTGVNSPLHF; CDR3 DNA: TGTGCCAGCAGCGTAGAGAGGACAGGGGTTAATTCACCCCTCCACTTT
D gene: -; clone size: few; V gene: TRBV2; J gene: TRBJ1-2; CDR3 protein: CASSPGTGSGGYTF; CDR3 DNA: TGTGCCAGCAGCCCCGGGACGGGAAGTGGTGGCTACACCTTC
D gene: TRBD1; clone size: -; V gene: TRBV5-6; J gene: TRBJ1-5; CDR3 protein: CASSVMGQGVGQPQHF; CDR3 DNA: TGTGCCAGCAGCGTAATGGGACAGGGGGTCGGGCAGCCCCAGCATTTT
D gene: -; clone size: -; V gene: TRBV9; J gene: TRBJ2-7; CDR3 protein: CASSVAPGSGEQYF; CDR3 DNA: TGTGCCAGCAGCGTAGCACCAGGGTCGGGCGAGCAGTACTTC
D gene: TRBD2; clone size: -; V gene: TRBV19; J gene: TRBJ2-3; CDR3 protein: CASTPSTAGATDTQYF; CDR3 DNA: TGTGCCAGTACCCCATCGACAGCGGGAGCGACAGATACGCAGTATTTT
D gene: -; clone size: -; V gene: TRBV7-2; J gene: TRBJ2-7; CDR3 protein: CASSLGQHSYEQYF; CDR3 DNA: TGTGCCAGCAGCTTAGGTCAGCACTCCTACGAGCAGTACTTC
D gene: -; clone size: -; V gene: TRBV7-9; J gene: TRBJ1-1; CDR3 protein: CASSWTDGTEAFF; CDR3 DNA: TGTGCCAGCAGTTGGACAGACGGCACTGAAGCTTTCTTT
D gene: TRBD1; clone size: -; V gene: TRBV28; J gene: TRBJ1-2; CDR3 protein: CASTIPQDRGVYGYTF; CDR3 DNA: TGTGCCAGCACCATACCCCAGGACAGGGGAGTCTATGGCTACACCTTC
D gene: TRBD1; clone size: -; V gene: TRBV4-1; J gene: TRBJ1-5; CDR3 protein: CASSHGQGAGQPQHF; CDR3 DNA: TGCGCCAGCAGCCACGGACAGGGGGCGGGACAGCCCCAGCATTTT
D gene: -; clone size: -; V gene: TRBV4-2; J gene: TRBJ1-5; CDR3 protein: CASSQDPTGPQHF; CDR3 DNA: TGTGCCAGCAGCCAAGACCCGACGGGGCCCCAGCATTTT
D gene: TRBD1; clone size: -; V gene: TRBV30; J gene: TRBJ2-7; CDR3 protein: CAWSVMRQGAFLRASYEQYF; CDR3 DNA: TGTGCCTGGAGTGTAATGCGGCAGGGGGCGTTTTTACGGGCCTCCTACGAGCAGTACTTC
D gene: -; clone size: -; V gene: TRBV5-8; J gene: TRBJ1-2; CDR3 protein: CASSLPLLGYTF; CDR3 DNA: TGTGCCAGCAGCTTACCCCTATTAGGCTACACCTTC
D gene: TRBD2; clone size: -; V gene: TRBV18; J gene: TRBJ2-3; CDR3 protein: CASSPKLAGTDTQYF; CDR3 DNA: TGTGCCAGCTCACCGAAACTAGCGGGCACAGATACGCAGTATTTT
D gene: -; clone size: -; V gene: TRBV19; J gene: TRBJ2-7; CDR3 protein: CASSPSSYEQYF; CDR3 DNA: TGTGCCAGTAGTCCAAGCTCCTACGAGCAGTACTTC
D gene: -; clone size: -; V gene: TRBV29-1; J gene: TRBJ1-6; CDR3 protein: CSVRTGQTSSPLHF; CDR3 DNA: TGCAGCGTTCGGACCGGCCAAACCTCTTCACCCCTCCACTTT
D gene: TRBD1; clone size: -; V gene: TRBV7-9; J gene: TRBJ2-1; CDR3 protein: CASILGTGDNNEQFF; CDR3 DNA: TGTGCCAGCATTCTCGGGACAGGGGACAACAATGAGCAGTTCTTC
D gene: -; clone size: -; V gene: TRBV6-1; J gene: TRBJ1-1; CDR3 protein: CASSEASPPNLGTEAFF; CDR3 DNA: TGTGCCAGCAGTGAAGCGAGCCCTCCAAATCTGGGCACTGAAGCTTTCTTT
D gene: -; clone size: -; V gene: TRBV3-1/TRBV3-2; J gene: TRBJ2-5; CDR3 protein: CASSQNAGPQETQYF; CDR3 DNA: TGTGCCAGCAGCCAGAACGCGGGCCCACAAGAGACCCAGTACTTC
D gene: TRBD2; clone size: -; V gene: TRBV7-6; J gene: TRBJ2-5; CDR3 protein: CASSPRGGRETQYF; CDR3 DNA: TGTGCCAGCAGCCCAAGGGGCGGGAGAGAGACCCAGTACTTC
D gene: -; clone size: -; V gene: TRBV19; J gene: TRBJ2-7; CDR3 protein: CASKGQAVGEQYF; CDR3 DNA: TGTGCCAGTAAGGGCCAGGCTGTCGGCGAGCAGTACTTC
D gene: TRBD1; clone size: -; V gene: TRBV30; J gene: TRBJ1-4; CDR3 protein: CAWSRQGNNEKLFF; CDR3 DNA: TGTGCCTGGAGTAGACAGGGAAATAATGAAAAACTGTTTTTT
D gene: -; clone size: -; V gene: TRBV18; J gene: TRBJ2-6; CDR3 protein: CASSPGRIDSGANVLTF; CDR3 DNA: TGTGCCAGCTCGCCGGGCAGAATAGACTCTGGGGCCAACGTCCTGACTTTC
D gene: -; clone size: -; V gene: TRBV20-1; J gene: TRBJ1-2; CDR3 protein: CSASDRWGYTF; CDR3 DNA: TGCAGTGCTAGCGACAGGTGGGGCTACACCTTC
D gene: -; clone size: -; V gene: TRBV27; J gene: TRBJ1-4; CDR3 protein: CASSSLSNEKLFF; CDR3 DNA: TGTGCCAGCAGCAGCCTTAGTAATGAAAAACTGTTTTTT
D gene: -; clone size: -; V gene: TRBV3-1/TRBV3-2; J gene: TRBJ1-3; CDR3 protein: CASAPDKSSIYF; CDR3 DNA: TGTGCCAGCGCGCCCGACAAAAGCTCCATATATTTT
D gene: TRBD2; clone size: -; V gene: TRBV6-5; J gene: TRBJ2-5; CDR3 protein: CASSKPGLAWKTQYF; CDR3 DNA: TGTGCCAGCAGTAAACCGGGACTAGCATGGAAGACCCAGTACTTC
D gene: -; clone size: -; V gene: TRBV7-2; J gene: TRBJ1-2; CDR3 protein: CASSSRDIIMQGYTF; CDR3 DNA: TGTGCCAGCAGCTCTCGGGACATCATAATGCAGGGCTACACCTTC
D gene: TRBD1; clone size: -; V gene: TRBV2; J gene: TRBJ2-1; CDR3 protein: CASRSGTGNYNEQFF; CDR3 DNA: TGTGCCAGCAGGTCCGGGACAGGGAATTATAATGAGCAGTTCTTC
D gene: -; clone size: -; V gene: TRBV7-9; J gene: TRBJ1-2; CDR3 protein: CASSSVNYGYTF; CDR3 DNA: TGTGCCAGCAGCTCTGTGAACTATGGCTACACCTTC
D gene: -; clone size: -; V gene: TRBV24-1; J gene: TRBJ1-1; CDR3 protein: CATSEGPNTEAFF; CDR3 DNA: TGTGCCACCAGTGAAGGTCCGAACACTGAAGCTTTCTTT
D gene: -; clone size: -; V gene: TRBV15; J gene: TRBJ2-1; CDR3 protein: CATSREQSVSYNEQFF; CDR3 DNA: TGTGCCACCAGCAGAGAGCAGAGCGTTTCCTACAATGAGCAGTTCTTC
D gene: -; clone size: -; V gene: TRBV11-2; J gene: TRBJ1-1; CDR3 protein: CASSPRTGRGTEAFF; CDR3 DNA: TGTGCCAGCAGCCCGAGGACGGGCCGGGGCACTGAAGCTTTCTTT
D gene: TRBD1; clone size: -; V gene: TRBV14; J gene: TRBJ2-1; CDR3 protein: CASSLGQGEFF; CDR3 DNA: TGTGCCAGCAGCCTGGGACAGGGAGAGTTCTTC
D gene: TRBD2; clone size: -; V gene: TRBV11-2; J gene: TRBJ2-7; CDR3 protein: CASSSIGASGFYEQYF; CDR3 DNA: TGTGCCAGCAGCTCCATTGGGGCTAGCGGTTTCTACGAGCAGTACTTC
D gene: -; clone size: -; V gene: TRBV7-8; J gene: TRBJ2-4; CDR3 protein: CASSPVQGLSIQYF; CDR3 DNA: TGTGCCAGCAGCCCAGTCCAGGGGTTAAGCATTCAGTACTTC
D gene: -; clone size: few; V gene: TRBV6-5; J gene: TRBJ2-7; CDR3 protein: CASSTRWDEQYF; CDR3 DNA: TGTGCCAGCAGTACCCGATGGGACGAGCAGTACTTC
D gene: -; clone size: -; V gene: TRBV25-1; J gene: TRBJ2-7; CDR3 protein: CASSDEIGGYEQYF; CDR3 DNA: TGTGCCAGCAGTGATGAGATTGGAGGGTACGAGCAGTACTTC
D gene: TRBD1; clone size: once; V gene: TRBV19; J gene: TRBJ1-2; CDR3 protein: CASKTGGGGYTF; CDR3 DNA: TGTGCCAGTAAAACAGGGGGTGGTGGCTACACCTTC
D gene: -; clone size: -; V gene: TRBV9; J gene: TRBJ1-5; CDR3 protein: CASSPDGVSNQPQHF; CDR3 DNA: TGTGCCAGCAGCCCAGACGGGGTTAGCAATCAGCCCCAGCATTTT
D gene: -; clone size: -; V gene: TRBV25-1; J gene: TRBJ2-5; CDR3 protein: CASRQNGGIETQYF; CDR3 DNA: TGTGCCAGCAGGCAAAATGGGGGTATCGAGACCCAGTACTTC
D gene: -; clone size: once; V gene: TRBV7-3; J gene: TRBJ2-2; CDR3 protein: CASSASGLGELFF; CDR3 DNA: TGTGCCAGCAGCGCCTCAGGGCTTGGGGAGCTGTTTTTT
D gene: -; clone size: -; V gene: TRBV28; J gene: TRBJ2-7; CDR3 protein: CASTNPRGLSYEQYF; CDR3 DNA: TGTGCCAGCACCAACCCCCGGGGGCTGTCCTACGAGCAGTACTTC
D gene: -; clone size: -; V gene: TRBV10-2; J gene: TRBJ2-3; CDR3 protein: CASSADTDPDTQYF; CDR3 DNA: TGCGCCAGCAGTGCAGACACGGACCCAGATACGCAGTATTTT
D gene: TRBD2; clone size: -; V gene: TRBV3-1/TRBV3-2; J gene: TRBJ2-1; CDR3 protein: CASSQWRLAGGDEQFF; CDR3 DNA: TGTGCCAGCAGCCAATGGAGACTAGCGGGAGGCGATGAGCAGTTCTTC
D gene: TRBD1; clone size: -; V gene: TRBV7-9; J gene: TRBJ2-3; CDR3 protein: CASSRTGGSTDTQYF; CDR3 DNA: TGTGCCAGCAGCCGGACAGGGGGCAGCACAGATACGCAGTATTTT
D gene: TRBD1; clone size: -; V gene: TRBV2; J gene: TRBJ1-2; CDR3 protein: CASSERTGTNYGYTF; CDR3 DNA: TGTGCCAGCAGTGAAAGGACAGGGACAAATTATGGCTACACCTTC
D gene: -; clone size: -; V gene: TRBV6-5; J gene: TRBJ2-7; CDR3 protein: CASSYSSSYEQYF; CDR3 DNA: TGTGCCAGCAGTTACAGTAGCTCCTACGAGCAGTACTTC
D gene: -; clone size: -; V gene: TRBV7-9; J gene: TRBJ1-5; CDR3 protein: CASSNNIHSNQPQHF; CDR3 DNA: TGTGCCAGCAGCAACAACATCCATAGCAATCAGCCCCAGCATTTT
D gene: -; clone size: -; V gene: TRBV10-3; J gene: TRBJ2-1; CDR3 protein: CAISVGGNEQFF; CDR3 DNA: TGTGCCATCAGTGTTGGGGGGAATGAGCAGTTCTTC